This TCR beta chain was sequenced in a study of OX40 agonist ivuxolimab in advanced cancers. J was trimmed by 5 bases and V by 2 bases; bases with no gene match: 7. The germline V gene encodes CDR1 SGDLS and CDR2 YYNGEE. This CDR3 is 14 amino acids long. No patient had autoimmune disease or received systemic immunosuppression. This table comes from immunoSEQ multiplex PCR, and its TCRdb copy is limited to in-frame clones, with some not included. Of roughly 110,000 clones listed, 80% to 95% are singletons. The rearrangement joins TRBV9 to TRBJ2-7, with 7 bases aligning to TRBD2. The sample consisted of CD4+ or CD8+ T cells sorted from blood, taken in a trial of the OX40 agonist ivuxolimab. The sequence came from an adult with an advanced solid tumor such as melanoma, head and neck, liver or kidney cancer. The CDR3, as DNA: TGTGCCAGCAGCGTTAGCGGGTTCGAGAACGAGCAGTACTTC. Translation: CASSVSGFENEQYF. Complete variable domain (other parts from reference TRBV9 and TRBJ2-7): DSGVTQTPKHLITATGQRVTLRCSPRSGDLSVYWYQQSLDQGLQFLIQYYNGEERAKGNILERFSAQQFPDLHSELNLSSLELGDSALYFCASSVSGFENEQYFGPGTRLTVT.